There are a few counts of the clone carrying this T cell receptor (beta chain). Clinical symptoms, serum thyroxine and TRAb, thyroid ultrasound and orbital computed tomography were used for the diagnoses. CDR1 is SGHNT and CDR2 is YYREEE in the germline V gene (reference sequence). The CDR3 runs to 12 residues. J lost 7 bases, V lost 10 bases, and 8 bases had no gene match. This entry comes from a study of T cells in Graves' hyperthyroidism and ophthalmopathy. TCR beta CDR3 region amplification was performed from RNA transcripts. The HTBI primer set served for first-round RT-PCR of the TCR CDR3. Via MiXCR, TCRdb re-called the multiplex PCR reads, giving one row per CDR3 protein. Among about 420,000 distinct CDR3 sequences listed, approximately 14% were seen once.

This clonotype was obtained from a young woman with Graves' hyperthyroidism. The V gene is TRBV5-4, the J gene TRBJ2-1; 7 bases align to TRBD2. The sequencing input was blood. CDR3 region: CAGTSGANEQFF. As DNA, the CDR3 is TGTGCCGGCACGAGCGGGGCAAATGAGCAGTTCTTC. Complete variable domain (other parts from reference TRBV5-4 and TRBJ2-1): ETGVTQSPTHLIKTRGQQVTLRCSSQSGHNTVSWYQQALGQGPQFIFQYYREEENGRGNFPPRFSGLQFPNYSSELNVNALELDDSALYLCAGTSGANEQFFGPGTRLTVL.